This TCR beta chain was observed in a study of blood T cell repertoires in COVID-19. Study details: Specimens from acute and convalescent COVID-19 originated in the United States, Italy and Spain.

The germline V gene has CDR1 LNHNV and CDR2 YYDKDF (reference sequence). This CDR3 has 17 amino acids. Trimming cost V 0 bases and J 6 bases; bases outside gene matches: 8. In the authors' methods: Counts of nucleated cells, estimated from reference gene primer amplification, were obtained. Measured with immunoSEQ multiplex PCR; TCRdb has only the in-frame clones, and not every one. That table is the source of V, J and clone size, and D and trimming were worked out from the DNA. The table lists about 220,000 clones, about four fifths of them singletons, with 4.5% to 5% in the top ten. Participants' reported clinical history set cohort assignment.

Material for sequencing was PBMCs or T cells enriched from blood (not recorded which). The chain employs TRBV15 and TRBJ2-1, with 10 bases identical to TRBD1. The sequence was obtained from a woman aged 45-60 years who had been exposed to COVID-19. The CDR3 spells CATSREGPGQGFNEQFF. The CDR3 bases are TGTGCCACCAGCAGAGAGGGTCCGGGACAGGGGTTCAATGAGCAGTTCTTC.